This T cell receptor beta chain was documented in a study of cytomegalovirus exposure and HLA in healthy donors. The study's findings and limits: Most TCR beta V segments were productive about 90% or about 30% of the time in an earlier analysis. Sequencing likely generated an artifact that appeared as a cluster of highly shared sequence variants. A later analysis found that most CMV-associated TCR beta chains appeared HLA-restricted.

Concerning this clone itself: Its antigen is undetermined.

This CDR3 region has 16 residues. Germline CDR1 and CDR2: SGHKS and YYEKEE (reference sequence). Trimming removed 5 bases at V and 4 bases at J, with 19 bases between. PCR used 60 Vbeta primers and 13 Jbeta primers. The data were produced by immunoSEQ multiplex PCR, yet TCRdb's version contains in-frame clones alone and is incomplete. The sample gives around 150,000 clones, more than 65% of which show up once; about 5.9% is in the top ten. The rearrangement uses TRBV5-5 and TRBJ2-1; possible D gene TRBD1, 6 bases. Sequencing was carried out using PBMCs. This TCR came from a man aged 50 to 59 in good health and CMV-seropositive. CDR3: CASRRPGQDAYNEQFF. CDR3 nucleotide sequence: TGTGCCAGCAGAAGGCCGGGACAAGACGCTTACAATGAGCAGTTCTTC.